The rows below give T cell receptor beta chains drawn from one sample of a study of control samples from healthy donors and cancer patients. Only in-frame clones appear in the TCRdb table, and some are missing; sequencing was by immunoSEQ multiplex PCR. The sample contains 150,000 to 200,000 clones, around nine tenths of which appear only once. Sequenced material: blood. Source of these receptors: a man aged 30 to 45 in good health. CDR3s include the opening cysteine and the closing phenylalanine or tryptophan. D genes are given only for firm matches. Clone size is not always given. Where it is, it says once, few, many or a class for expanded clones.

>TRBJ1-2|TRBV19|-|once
TGTGCCAGTATTGCGGGAACTAACTATGGCTACACCTTC
CASIAGTNYGYTF
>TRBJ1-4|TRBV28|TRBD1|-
TGTGCCAGCAACCCGACAGGGGCTTTTGAAAAACTGTTTTTT
CASNPTGAFEKLFF
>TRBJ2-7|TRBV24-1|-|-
TGTGCCACCAGTGGTAAGCGAATGACCTCCTACGAGCAGTACTTC
CATSGKRMTSYEQYF
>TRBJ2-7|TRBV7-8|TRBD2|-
TGTGCCAGCAGCTTAGCCGCGCGGGGGGGCCTGGAGCAGTACTTC
CASSLAARGGLEQYF
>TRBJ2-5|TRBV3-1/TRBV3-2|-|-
TGTGCCAGCAGCCAGAAAGGCGGGAAAGGGGAGACCCAGTACTTC
CASSQKGGKGETQYF
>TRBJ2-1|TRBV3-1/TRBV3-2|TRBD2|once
TGTGCCAGCAGCCAAGGTAGCGGGAGGCCGGTGGAGTTCTTC
CASSQGSGRPVEFF
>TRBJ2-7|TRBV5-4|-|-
TGTGCCAGCAGCTTTGGGGGTTCCTACGAGCAGTACTTC
CASSFGGSYEQYF
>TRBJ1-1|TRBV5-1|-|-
TGCGCCAGCAGCTTCTACGGGGACACTGAAGCTTTCTTT
CASSFYGDTEAFF
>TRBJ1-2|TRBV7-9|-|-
TGTGCCAGCAGCTTAGGACTCTATGGCTACACCTTC
CASSLGLYGYTF
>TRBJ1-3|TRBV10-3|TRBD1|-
TGTGCCATCACCCAGGGGGTCTCTGGAAACACCATATATTTT
CAITQGVSGNTIYF
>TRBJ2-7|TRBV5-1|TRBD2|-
TGCGCCAGCAGCTCCCCGGGACTAGCGGTTTACGAGCAGTACTTC
CASSSPGLAVYEQYF
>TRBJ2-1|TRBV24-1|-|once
TGTGCCACCAGGGACGGAGATATCCATGAGCAGTTCTTC
CATRDGDIHEQFF
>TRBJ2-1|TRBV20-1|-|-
TGCAGTGCCAAGGGGAATGAGCAGTTCTTC
CSAKGNEQFF
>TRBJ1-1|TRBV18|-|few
TGTGCCACTATAGGGGGGAGCACTGAAGCTTTCTTT
CATIGGSTEAFF
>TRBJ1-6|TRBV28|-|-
TGTGCCAGCAGTTTAGACACGTATAATTCACCCCTCCACTTT
CASSLDTYNSPLHF
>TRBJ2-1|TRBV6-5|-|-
TGTGCCAGCAGCACCTCGGCCTACAATGAGCAGTTCTTC
CASSTSAYNEQFF
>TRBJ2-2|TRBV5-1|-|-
TGCGCCAGCAGCATGGACACGAACACCGGGGAGCTGTTTTTT
CASSMDTNTGELFF
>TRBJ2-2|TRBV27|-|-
TGTGCCGGCGCACCTCATCCCTTTGGCGGGGAGCTGTTTTTT
CAGAPHPFGGELFF
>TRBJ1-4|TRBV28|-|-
TGTGCCACCCGTCGGAACGGAGGAAATGAAAAACTGTTTTTT
CATRRNGGNEKLFF
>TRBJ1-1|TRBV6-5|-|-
TGTGCCAGCAGTTACTCGTATCGGGGGCTGACTGAAGCTTTCTTT
CASSYSYRGLTEAFF
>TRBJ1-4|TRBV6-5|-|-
TGTGCCAGCGGGGGAGAAAATGAAAAACTGTTTTTT
CASGGENEKLFF
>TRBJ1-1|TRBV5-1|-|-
TGCGCCAGTAGGCCTGGTGGGAACACTGAAGCTTTCTTT
CASRPGGNTEAFF
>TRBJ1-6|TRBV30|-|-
TGTGCCTGGAGCGACGGTCGAGATGTAGGCTATAATTCACCCCTCCACTTT
CAWSDGRDVGYNSPLHF
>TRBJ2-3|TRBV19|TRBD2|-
TGTGCCAGTAGTCCCCTAGCGGGAGCGGATACGCAGTATTTT
CASSPLAGADTQYF
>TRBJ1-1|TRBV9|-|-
TGTGCCAGCAGCGTAGACAGGAACACTGAAGCTTTCTTT
CASSVDRNTEAFF
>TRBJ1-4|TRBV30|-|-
TGTGCCTGGAGTCGGGGACCCACTAATGAAAAACTGTTTTTT
CAWSRGPTNEKLFF
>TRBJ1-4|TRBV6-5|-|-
TGTGCCAGCAGCAGGACAACAACTAATGAAAAACTGTTTTTT
CASSRTTTNEKLFF
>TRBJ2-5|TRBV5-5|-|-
TGTGCCAGCAGCTTTCAGGGATTGACCCAGTACTTC
CASSFQGLTQYF
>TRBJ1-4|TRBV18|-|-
TGTGCCAGCTCACCGACAGTTAATGAAAAACTGTTTTTT
CASSPTVNEKLFF
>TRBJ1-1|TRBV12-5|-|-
TGTGCTAGTGGTTTGACCACGGCTGAAGCTTTCTTT
CASGLTTAEAFF
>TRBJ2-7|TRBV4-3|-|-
TGCGCCAGCAGCCAAGTAGCCGGATGGCACTACGAGCAGTACTTC
CASSQVAGWHYEQYF
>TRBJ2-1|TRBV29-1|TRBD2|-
TGCAGCGCCTCTAGCGGAACTAGCTCCTACAATGAGCAGTTCTTC
CSASSGTSSYNEQFF
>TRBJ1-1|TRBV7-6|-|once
TGTGCCAGCAGCCTATCGACGACTAAGAACACTGAAGCTTTCTTT
CASSLSTTKNTEAFF
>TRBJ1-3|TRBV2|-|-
TGTGCCAGCAGTGAGACATTTTTGGGAAACACCATATATTTT
CASSETFLGNTIYF
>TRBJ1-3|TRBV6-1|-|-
TGTGCCAGCAGTGAAGTCAAGGGAAACACCATATATTTT
CASSEVKGNTIYF
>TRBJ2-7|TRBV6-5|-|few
TGTGCCAGCAGTCGCTGGCGGACCGACTACGAGCAGTACTTC
CASSRWRTDYEQYF
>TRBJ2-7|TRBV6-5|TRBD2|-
TGTGCCAGCTGGGCGGGGGGGCCCTACGAGCAGTACTTC
CASWAGGPYEQYF
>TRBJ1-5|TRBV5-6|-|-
TGTGCCAGCAGTCAGGGGAGGGGGACCAATCAGCCCCAGCATTTT
CASSQGRGTNQPQHF
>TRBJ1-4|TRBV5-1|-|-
TGCGCCAGCAGCCCGGACCTTGAAAAACTGTTTTTT
CASSPDLEKLFF
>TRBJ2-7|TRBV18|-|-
TGTGCCAGCTCACCACTGGCGAGGTCCCCCGACCTCATCACCTACGAGCAGTACTTC
CASSPLARSPDLITYEQYF
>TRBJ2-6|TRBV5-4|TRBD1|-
TGTGCCAGCAGCTCGGACAGGGCTAGTGGGGCCAACGTCCTGACTTTC
CASSSDRASGANVLTF
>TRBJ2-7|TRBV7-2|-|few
TGTGCCAGCAGCTTAGCACCGGGTGGCTCCTACGAGCAGTACTTC
CASSLAPGGSYEQYF
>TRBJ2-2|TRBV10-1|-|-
TGCGCCAGCAGTGACGAGAACACCGGGGAGCTGTTTTTT
CASSDENTGELFF
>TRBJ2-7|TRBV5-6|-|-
TGTGCCAGCAGCTTGACTAGCTCTAACTACGAGCAGTACTTC
CASSLTSSNYEQYF
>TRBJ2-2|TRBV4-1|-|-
TGCGCCAGCAGCCGCCCTGGCGGGGAGCTGTTTTTT
CASSRPGGELFF
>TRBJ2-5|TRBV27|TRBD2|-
TGTGCCAGCAGTTTCGCGGGAGCGGGGACCCAGTACTTC
CASSFAGAGTQYF
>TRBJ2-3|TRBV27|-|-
TGTGCCAGCAGTTTGATTAAACCCCTTAGCACAGATACGCAGTATTTT
CASSLIKPLSTDTQYF
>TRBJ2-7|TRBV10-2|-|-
TGCGCCAGTCAGAGCTCCTACGAGCAGTACTTC
CASQSSYEQYF
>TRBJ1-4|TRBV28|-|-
TGTGCCAGCAGATTGGGGGGTGGGATATGGGAAAAACTGTTTTTT
CASRLGGGIWEKLFF
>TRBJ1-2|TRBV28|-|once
TGTGCCAGCACACAAGTACCTAACTATGGCTACACCTTC
CASTQVPNYGYTF
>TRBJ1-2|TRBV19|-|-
TGTGCCAGTCGGGACGGTCTGGGACGCTATGGCTACACCTTC
CASRDGLGRYGYTF
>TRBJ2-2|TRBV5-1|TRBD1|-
TGCGCCAGCAGCTGGAAACCCAGGGGGCTAAGCACCGGGGAGCTGTTTTTT
CASSWKPRGLSTGELFF
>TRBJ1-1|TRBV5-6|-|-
TGTGCCAGCAGCCACTACCGGGGGTACACTGAAGCTTTCTTT
CASSHYRGYTEAFF
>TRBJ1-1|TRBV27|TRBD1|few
TGTGCCAGCAGTTTATTCGCGACAGGGGGTGAAGCTTTCTTT
CASSLFATGGEAFF
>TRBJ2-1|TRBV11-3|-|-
TGTGCCAGCAGCTTAGCGTCGGGTCAATTCAATGAGCAGTTCTTC
CASSLASGQFNEQFF
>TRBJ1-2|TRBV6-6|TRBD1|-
TGTGCCAGCAGTCCCACAGGGGGCGGATTAGGGGCTAACTATGGCTACACCTTC
CASSPTGGGLGANYGYTF
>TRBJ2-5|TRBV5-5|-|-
TGTGCCAGCAGCCCGACAGGCCGAGAGACCCAGTACTTC
CASSPTGRETQYF
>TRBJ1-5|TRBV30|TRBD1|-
TGTGCCTGGAGTGCTTCTCCAGACAGGGGGGGACAGCCCCAGCATTTT
CAWSASPDRGGQPQHF
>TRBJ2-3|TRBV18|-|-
TGTGCCAGCTCACCCGCGGGCCCTAGCACAGATACGCAGTATTTT
CASSPAGPSTDTQYF